This TCR beta chain appears in the sequencing data of a study of chemoradiotherapy in HPV16-positive cancers. This clone was detected only a few times. TCRdb keeps only in-frame clones here, not all; method: immunoSEQ multiplex PCR. The data contain some 2,100 clones, roughly two thirds of them singletons. The germline V gene has CDR1 SEHNR and CDR2 FQNEAQ (reference sequence). V lost 1 base to trimming and J lost 4 bases; unmatched junction nucleotides: 6. The CDR3 length is 15 residues. The genes are TRBV7-9 and TRBJ1-1; TRBD1 aligns across 7 bases. The sequencing used tumor tissue, collected from a patient who underwent chemoradiotherapy. The origin of this receptor is a human donor with HPV-associated anogenital cancer. CDR3 region: CASSLVGTAITEAFF. The DNA of the CDR3 is TGTGCCAGCAGCTTAGTGGGGACAGCGATCACTGAAGCTTTCTTT.